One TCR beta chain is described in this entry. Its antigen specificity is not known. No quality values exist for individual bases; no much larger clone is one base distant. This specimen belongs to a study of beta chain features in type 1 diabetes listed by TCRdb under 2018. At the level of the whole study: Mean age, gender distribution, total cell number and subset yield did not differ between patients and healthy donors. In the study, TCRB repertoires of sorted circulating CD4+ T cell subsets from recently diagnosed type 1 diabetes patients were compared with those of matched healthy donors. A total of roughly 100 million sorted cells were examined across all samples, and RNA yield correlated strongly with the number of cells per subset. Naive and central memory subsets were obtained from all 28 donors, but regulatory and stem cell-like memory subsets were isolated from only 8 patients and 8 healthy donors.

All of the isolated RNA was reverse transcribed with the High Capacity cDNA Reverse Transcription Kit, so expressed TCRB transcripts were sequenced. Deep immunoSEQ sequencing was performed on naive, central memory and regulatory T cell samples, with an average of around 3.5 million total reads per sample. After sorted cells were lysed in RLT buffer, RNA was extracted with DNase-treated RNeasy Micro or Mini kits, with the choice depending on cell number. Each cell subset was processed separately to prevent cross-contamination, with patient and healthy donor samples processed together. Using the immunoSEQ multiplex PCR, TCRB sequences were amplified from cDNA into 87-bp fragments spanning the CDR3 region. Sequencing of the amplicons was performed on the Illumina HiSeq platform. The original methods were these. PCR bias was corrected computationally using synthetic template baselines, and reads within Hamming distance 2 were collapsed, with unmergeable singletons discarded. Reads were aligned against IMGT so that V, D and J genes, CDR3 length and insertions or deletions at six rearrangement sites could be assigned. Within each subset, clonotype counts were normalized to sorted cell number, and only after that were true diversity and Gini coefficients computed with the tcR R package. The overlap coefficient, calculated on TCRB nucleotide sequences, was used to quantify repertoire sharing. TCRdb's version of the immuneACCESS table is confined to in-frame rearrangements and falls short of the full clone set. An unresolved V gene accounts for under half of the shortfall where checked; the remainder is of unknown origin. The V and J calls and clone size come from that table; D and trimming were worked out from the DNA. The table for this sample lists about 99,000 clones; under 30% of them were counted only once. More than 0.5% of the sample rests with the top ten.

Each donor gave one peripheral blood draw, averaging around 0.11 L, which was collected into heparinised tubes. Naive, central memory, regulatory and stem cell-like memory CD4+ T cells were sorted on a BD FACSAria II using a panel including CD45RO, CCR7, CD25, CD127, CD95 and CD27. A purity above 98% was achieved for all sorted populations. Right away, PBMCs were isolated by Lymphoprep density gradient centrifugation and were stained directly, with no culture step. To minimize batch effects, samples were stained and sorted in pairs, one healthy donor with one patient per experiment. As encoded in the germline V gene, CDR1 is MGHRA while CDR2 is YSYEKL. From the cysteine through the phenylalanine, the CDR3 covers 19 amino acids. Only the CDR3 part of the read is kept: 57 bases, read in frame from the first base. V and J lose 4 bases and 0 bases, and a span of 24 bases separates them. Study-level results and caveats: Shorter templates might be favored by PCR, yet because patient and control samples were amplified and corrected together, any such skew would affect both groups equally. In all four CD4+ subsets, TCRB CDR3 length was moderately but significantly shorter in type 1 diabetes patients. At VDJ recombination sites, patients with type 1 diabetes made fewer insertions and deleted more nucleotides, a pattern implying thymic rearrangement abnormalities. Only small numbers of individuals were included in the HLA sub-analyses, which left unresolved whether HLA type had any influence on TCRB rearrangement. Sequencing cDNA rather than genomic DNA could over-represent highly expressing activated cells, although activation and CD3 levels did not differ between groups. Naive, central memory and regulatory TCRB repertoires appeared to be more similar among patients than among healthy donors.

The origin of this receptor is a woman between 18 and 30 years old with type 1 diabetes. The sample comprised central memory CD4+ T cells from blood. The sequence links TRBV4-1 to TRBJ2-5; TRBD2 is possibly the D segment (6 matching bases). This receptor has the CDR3 CASSREVNSGTSYQETQYF. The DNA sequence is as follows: TGCGCCAGCAGCCGGGAGGTAAACTCGGGAACATCGTACCAAGAGACCCAGTACTTC.